What follows are 3 T cell receptor beta chains derived from one specimen sequenced in a study of T cell responses to AZD1222 COVID-19 vaccine. Using immunoSEQ multiplex PCR, the repertoire was profiled, and TCRdb retains in-frame clones only, with some absent. Of about 110,000 clones listed, about 94% are singletons. Sample: peripheral blood, taken on day 0 of AZD1222 vaccination. These receptors came from an adult in good health.

The chain carries TRBV4-3 and TRBJ1-1; D ambiguous. Trimming cost V 1 base and J 2 bases, with 8 bases left between them. This CDR3 region has 14 residues. CDR1 LGHNA and CDR2 YSLEER come from the germline V gene. Here the CDR3 DNA reads TGCGCCAGCAGCCAAGGTTCCAGAAACACTGAAGCTTTCTTT. Protein product: CASSQGSRNTEAFF.

The chain has TRBV19 and TRBJ1-2; D is perhaps TRBD1 (6 bases). The germline gives CDR1 LNHDA, CDR2 SQIVND (reference sequence). The V and J ends lost 8 bases and 6 bases respectively, with 16 bases between them. CDR3 length: 13 residues. The CDR3 sequence: CASSQGPWNGYTF. CDR3 nucleotide sequence: TGTGCCAGTTCTCAGGGGCCATGGAATGGCTACACCTTC. Complete variable domain (other parts from reference TRBV19 and TRBJ1-2): DGGITQSPKYLFRKEGQNVTLSCEQNLNHDAMYWYRQDPGQGLRLIYYSQIVNDFQKGDIAEGYSVSREKKESFPLTVTSAQKNPTAFYLCASSQGPWNGYTFGSGTRLTVV.

This chain links TRBV5-1 with TRBJ1-2; no definite D call. Germline V gives CDR1 SGHRS, CDR2 YFSETQ. The ends were cut back, 0 bases at V and 3 bases at J, with 18 bases in the middle. The CDR3 covers 17 residues. Here the CDR3 DNA reads TGCGCCAGCAGCTTGGGCATTGGGCTTGGATACGACTATGGCTACACCTTC. Protein product: CASSLGIGLGYDYGYTF.